By its share, the clone carrying this T cell receptor (beta chain) is medium-sized. Ligated cDNA underwent four rounds of PCR with nested alpha and beta constant region primers and SP2. One entry per CDR3 protein, called by TCRdb with MiXCR from the 5' RACE reads. The table includes about 32,000 distinct CDR3 sequences, approximately 15% detected once. These data come from a study of naive and memory T cell subsets. Looked up from germline, CDR1 is SQVTM and CDR2 is ANQGSEA. Losses at the gene ends were 6 bases for V and 2 bases for J; bases not matched to a gene: 9. This CDR3 region has 14 residues. TCR cDNA received a 3' ligated oligonucleotide that carried a UMI.

The receptor's source is a female donor in good health. The rearrangement links TRBV29-1 to TRBJ2-7, with 8 bases matching TRBD1. For the CDR3, the DNA is TGCAGCGTCAACGGACAGGGAGTTACCTACGAGCAGTACTTC. This translates into CSVNGQGVTYEQYF.